A single sample gave rise to the 29 T cell receptor beta chains below, sequenced in a study of blood T cell repertoires in COVID-19. Only in-frame clones appear in the TCRdb table, and some are missing; sequencing was by immunoSEQ multiplex PCR. The table has 35,000 to 55,000 clones, roughly 90% seen once. Sequencing input: peripheral blood. Every receptor here comes from a human donor in a cohort sampled during active COVID-19.

V is TRBV6-2 or TRBV6-3 and J is TRBJ1-3, with 7 nucleotides matching TRBD1. Trimming cost V 2 bases and J 5 bases; bases outside gene matches: 9. Germline V gives CDR1 MNHEY, CDR2 SVGEGT. There are 16 residues in the CDR3. CDR3 amino acids: CASSYGTEEMRNTIYF. CDR3 DNA sequence: TGTGCCAGCAGTTACGGGACAGAGGAGATGAGAAACACCATATATTTT.

This chain joins TRBV7-9 and TRBJ2-7; no reliable D call. Trimming shortened V by 5 bases and J by 3 bases, and 8 bases separated the two germline ends. Germline-derived CDR1 and CDR2 are SEHNR and FQNEAQ (reference sequence). CDR3 length: 12 residues. The CDR3 is CASSPTGYEQYF. The CDR3 coding sequence is TGTGCCAGCAGCCCCACGGGCTACGAGCAGTACTTC.

The chain employs TRBV19 and TRBJ1-2, with D perhaps TRBD1 (6 bases). The length of the CDR3 is 16 residues. The germline V and J ends were trimmed by 5 bases and 4 bases, with 20 bases remaining between them. Germline CDR1 and CDR2: LNHDA and SQIVND (reference sequence). The CDR3 DNA reads as TGTGCCAGTAGTTCCCGCCGGCGACAGGACGGCTATGGCTACACCTTC. This encodes CASSSRRRQDGYGYTF. The complete variable domain, with remaining parts taken from reference TRBV19 and TRBJ1-2, reads DGGITQSPKYLFRKEGQNVTLSCEQNLNHDAMYWYRQDPGQGLRLIYYSQIVNDFQKGDIAEGYSVSREKKESFPLTVTSAQKNPTAFYLCASSSRRRQDGYGYTFGSGTRLTVV.

The rearrangement links TRBV6-4 to TRBJ2-3; 9 bases are a match to TRBD1. The CDR3 totals 13 residues. Germline V lookup: CDR1 MRHNA, CDR2 SNTAGT. V lost 5 bases to trimming and J lost 7 bases; unmatched junction nucleotides: 4. The CDR3 is CASSWGQGYTQYF. The DNA for the CDR3 is TGTGCCAGCAGTTGGGGACAGGGTTATACGCAGTATTTT.

This clone came up once. A read error may account for a junction end that differs from germline. The chain joins TRBV30 to TRBJ1-2; 10 bases map to TRBD1. Germline V gives CDR1 GTSNPN, CDR2 SVGIG (reference sequence). The CDR3 is 13 residues long. The CDR3 bases are TGTGCCTGGACCGGACAGGGGGGGTCTGGCCACACCTTC. Protein product: CAWTGQGGSGHTF. The full variable domain, its missing parts supplied by reference TRBV30 and TRBJ1-2, is SQTIHQWPATLVQPVGSPLSLECTVEGTSNPNLYWYRQAAGRGLQLLFYSVGIGQISSEVPQNLSASRPQDRQFILSSKKLLLSDSGFYLCAWTGQGGSGHTFGSGTRLTVV.

The chain has TRBV14 and TRBJ2-5; 12 nucleotides match TRBD2. The germline V gene encodes CDR1 SGHDN and CDR2 FVKESK. This CDR3 spans 16 amino acids. V gave up 5 bases and J gave up 4 bases; unmatched junction bases: 8. CDR3 nucleotide sequence: TGTGCCAGCAGCACCCTAGCGGGGGGGCTCAGAGAGACCCAGTACTTC. Its translation: CASSTLAGGLRETQYF.

The J gene is TRBJ2-2, the V gene TRBV7-8; a weak D match, TRBD1 (5 bases). CDR1 is SGHVS and CDR2 is FQNEAQ in the germline V gene. The CDR3 loop spans 15 amino acids. V was shortened by 2 bases and J by 0 bases, with 7 bases between the two germline ends. CDR3 nucleotides: TGTGCCAGCAGCTTAATAGGGGCGAACACCGGGGAGCTGTTTTTT. Its protein product is CASSLIGANTGELFF.

V is TRBV9 and J is TRBJ2-3; 8 bases line up with TRBD2. With 4 bases clipped from V and 2 bases from J, the junction kept 9 bases outside the gene matches. The germline V gene has CDR1 SGDLS and CDR2 YYNGEE. This CDR3 is built from 16 residues. CDR3 bases: TGTGCCAGCAGCCGAGGGAACGGGGGGGCCACAGATACGCAGTATTTT. Encoded protein: CASSRGNGGATDTQYF. The variable domain in full, completed from reference TRBV9 and TRBJ2-3, reads DSGVTQTPKHLITATGQRVTLRCSPRSGDLSVYWYQQSLDQGLQFLIQYYNGEERAKGNILERFSAQQFPDLHSELNLSSLELGDSALYFCASSRGNGGATDTQYFGPGTRLTVL.

The rearrangement uses TRBV2 and TRBJ2-3; 8 nucleotides line up with TRBD2. This CDR3 is built from 15 residues. Germline V gives CDR1 SNHLY, CDR2 FYNNEI. Unmatched junction bases numbered 6, after V lost 1 base and J lost 6 bases. For the CDR3, the DNA is TGTGCCAGCAGTGAAGGACTAGCGATTGGTGATACGCAGTATTTT. Its protein product is CASSEGLAIGDTQYF.

This rearrangement joins TRBV7-6 to TRBJ1-5; 10 nucleotides align to TRBD1. In germline, CDR1 is SGHVS, CDR2 FNYEAQ. The trim removed 5 bases at V and 5 bases at J, leaving 6 bases unmatched. The CDR3 runs to 15 residues. The CDR3 sequence: CASSPGTGVYQPQHF. The CDR3 nucleotides read TGTGCCAGCAGCCCCGGGACAGGGGTCTATCAGCCCCAGCATTTT.

DNA of the CDR3: TGTGCCAGCAGCTTAGAGTTATGGGACAGAGATAACTATGGCTACACCTTC. This translates into CASSLELWDRDNYGYTF. The rearrangement joins TRBV7-8 to TRBJ1-2; TRBD1 matches at 7 bases. This CDR3 spans 17 amino acids. The V segment lost 1 base and the J segment 1 base; nucleotides outside the gene matches: 9. Germline values: CDR1 SGHVS, CDR2 FQNEAQ.

Comments on this clone: At one of its ends the junction is not consistent with the germline gene, which may arise from a read error. This chain uses TRBV30 with TRBJ2-7; perhaps TRBD1 as D (6 bases). The CDR3 covers 12 residues. Germline values: CDR1 GTSNPN, CDR2 SVGIG (reference sequence). CDR3 amino acids: CTWSVQGYEQYF. The CDR3, as DNA: TGTACCTGGAGTGTACAGGGCTACGAGCAGTACTTC.

The chain uses TRBV6-4 and TRBJ1-2, with 7 bases identical to TRBD1. The germline V gene encodes CDR1 MRHNA and CDR2 SNTAGT. V shed 6 bases, J shed 3 bases, and the junction held 7 bases outside the gene matches. This CDR3 contains 14 residues. The CDR3 region is CASRRTGLDYGYTF. For the CDR3, the DNA is TGTGCCAGCAGAAGGACAGGCCTTGACTATGGCTACACCTTC.

This chain links TRBV12-3 or TRBV12-4 with TRBJ1-5; D is unresolved. This CDR3 contains 13 residues. The V and J ends lost 1 base and 7 bases respectively, with 8 bases between them. As DNA, the CDR3 is TGTGCCAGCAGTTTAGTGACCGGGCAGCCCCAGCATTTT. Translating gives CASSLVTGQPQHF.

The rearrangement joins TRBV7-2 to TRBJ1-2; the D gene is possibly TRBD1 (6 bases). The CDR3 is made up of 14 amino acids. CDR1 and CDR2 from the germline V gene are SGHTA and FQGNSA. V lost 2 bases, J lost 5 bases, and 12 bases lay in between. CDR3 sequence reads: CASSLTGLRYGYTF. The CDR3 DNA reads TGTGCCAGCAGCTTAACAGGGCTTAGGTATGGCTACACCTTC.

This clone came up once. V gene TRBV27 combines with J gene TRBJ2-5; TRBD1 is a possible D gene (6 bases). The CDR3 runs to 14 residues. The germline gives CDR1 MNHEY, CDR2 SMNVEV (reference sequence). The V and J ends lost 5 bases and 2 bases respectively, with 12 bases between them. The CDR3 sequence is CASSPWDTQETQYF. The CDR3, as DNA: TGTGCCAGCAGTCCCTGGGACACACAAGAGACCCAGTACTTC.

The genes are TRBV2 and TRBJ2-5, with TRBD2 matching over 7 bases. The CDR3 loop spans 13 amino acids. Germline CDR1 and CDR2: SNHLY and FYNNEI. Losses at the gene ends were 8 bases for V and 4 bases for J; bases not matched to a gene: 7. CDR3 DNA sequence: TGTGCCAGCGGGGGGGACGGGGGAGAGACCCAGTACTTC. It is translated as CASGGDGGETQYF.

The chain employs TRBV10-2 and TRBJ1-3; D not certain. Trimming took off 0 bases at V and 15 bases at J, with 24 bases between the two ends. The CDR3 length is 16 residues. Germline loops: CDR1 WSHSY, CDR2 SAAADI. The CDR3 bases are TGCGCCAGCAGTGAGTCGACTCGACGGCCCAACCGACCCTCATATTTT. This encodes CASSESTRRPNRPSYF.

The rearrangement uses TRBV12-5 and TRBJ2-3; 8 nucleotides match TRBD2. Germline V CDR1 and CDR2: LGHNT, FRNRAP. The CDR3 covers 15 residues. Trimming removed 5 bases from V and 3 bases from J; junction bases left unmatched: 7. The CDR3 region is CASGPWTSRTDTQYF. CDR3 DNA: TGTGCTAGTGGTCCCTGGACTAGCAGAACAGATACGCAGTATTTT. Combining the CDR3 with reference TRBV12-5 and TRBJ2-3 gives the whole variable domain DARVTQTPRHKVTEMGQEVTMRCQPILGHNTVFWYRQTMMQGLELLAYFRNRAPLDDSGMPKDRFSAEMPDATLATLKIQPSEPRDSAVYFCASGPWTSRTDTQYFGPGTRLTVL.

The V gene is TRBV25-1, the J gene TRBJ2-5; maybe TRBD1 (6 bases). CDR3 length: 15 residues. The V end lost 5 bases, the J end lost 1 base, and 14 bases lay between the germline ends. Looked up from germline, CDR1 is MGHDK and CDR2 is SYGVNS. The CDR3 reads CASSWASGAQETQYF. The DNA for the CDR3 is TGTGCCAGCAGTTGGGCATCAGGGGCCCAAGAGACCCAGTACTTC.

The chain uses TRBV5-1 and TRBJ2-7, with TRBD1 identical over 9 bases. V shed 4 bases, J shed 4 bases, and the junction held 6 bases outside the gene matches. Germline lookup yields CDR1 SGHRS and CDR2 YFSETQ. The CDR3 loop spans 14 amino acids. The CDR3 spells CASSADRGIYEQYF. In nucleotides, the CDR3 is TGCGCCAGCAGCGCGGACAGGGGAATATACGAGCAGTACTTC.

This clone was detected only a few times. At one boundary the junction diverges from the germline segment, which might be a read error. This rearrangement joins TRBV6-1 to TRBJ1-2; 7 nucleotides agree with TRBD1. CDR3 size: 13 residues. Germline V gives CDR1 MNHNS, CDR2 SASEGT. This CDR3 reads CASSEGGTAFTFF. CDR3 sequence (DNA): TGTGCCAGCAGTGAAGGGGGGACAGCTTTCACCTTCTTC.

This CDR3 is CASTEQGASYEQYF. CDR3 in DNA: TGTGCCAGCACAGAACAGGGGGCCTCCTACGAGCAGTACTTC. The chain links TRBV2 to TRBJ2-7; 9 bases line up with TRBD1. The CDR3 covers 14 residues. V dropped 7 bases and J dropped 0; count of bases not matched to a gene: 4. In germline, CDR1 is SNHLY, CDR2 FYNNEI.

The chain combines TRBV2 with TRBJ1-5, with D unresolved. This CDR3 has 14 amino acids. The V gene's germline CDR1 is SNHLY and CDR2 FYNNEI. V was clipped by 5 bases and J by 5 bases, with 13 bases between them. The CDR3 here is CASSLRQTYQPQHF. The DNA of the CDR3 is TGTGCCAGCAGTCTGAGACAAACTTATCAGCCCCAGCATTTT.

This clone was seen a handful of times. The chain uses TRBV6-5 and TRBJ2-2; the D gene is possibly TRBD2 (5 bases). V was clipped by 5 bases and J by 8 bases, with 12 bases between them. Germline V CDR1 and CDR2: MNHEY, SVGAGI. The CDR3 runs to 13 residues. The CDR3 DNA sequence: TGTGCCAGCAGTCGACGCACGGGGGGGGAGCTGTTTTTT. As protein: CASSRRTGGELFF.

The V call is TRBV27, the J call TRBJ2-1, with TRBD1 matching 8 bases. The germline V gene has CDR1 MNHEY and CDR2 SMNVEV (reference sequence). V dropped 5 bases and J dropped 0; count of bases not matched to a gene: 9. The CDR3 is 17 residues long. The CDR3 DNA sequence: TGTGCCAGCAGTCTGATATACAGGGGGAGCTCCTACAATGAGCAGTTCTTC. Its translation is CASSLIYRGSSYNEQFF.

This clone was detected once. The V and J genes are TRBV5-5 and TRBJ1-2, with 8 bases lining up with TRBD1. The V gene end was trimmed by 4 bases and the J gene end by 4 bases; junction bases not matched to a gene: 3. Germline values: CDR1 SGHKS, CDR2 YYEKEE (reference sequence). The CDR3 has 13 residues. The CDR3 bases are TGTGCCAGCAGCCCAACAGGGGGCTATGGCTACACCTTC. Protein sequence: CASSPTGGYGYTF.

V is TRBV5-1 and J is TRBJ2-3; D unclear. Trimming took 0 bases from V and 2 from J, leaving 7 bases between them. Germline loops: CDR1 SGHRS, CDR2 YFSETQ. The CDR3 contains 14 residues. CDR3 DNA sequence: TGCGCCAGCAGCTTGGAAGGAGACACAGATACGCAGTATTTT. Translated, it gives CASSLEGDTDTQYF.

The chain combines TRBV13 with TRBJ2-5, with D unclear. Per germline, CDR1 PRHDT and CDR2 FYEKMQ (reference sequence). There are 12 residues in the CDR3. The ends were cut back, 2 bases at V and 9 bases at J, with 10 bases in the middle. The chain's CDR3 is CASSLTYSAQYF. The CDR3 DNA is TGTGCCAGCAGCTTAACTTATTCGGCCCAGTACTTC. Based on the CDR3 plus reference TRBV13 and TRBJ2-5, the full variable domain is AAGVIQSPRHLIKEKRETATLKCYPIPRHDTVYWYQQGPGQDPQFLISFYEKMQSDKGSIPDRFSAQQFSDYHSELNMSSLELGDSALYFCASSLTYSAQYFGPGTRLLVL.